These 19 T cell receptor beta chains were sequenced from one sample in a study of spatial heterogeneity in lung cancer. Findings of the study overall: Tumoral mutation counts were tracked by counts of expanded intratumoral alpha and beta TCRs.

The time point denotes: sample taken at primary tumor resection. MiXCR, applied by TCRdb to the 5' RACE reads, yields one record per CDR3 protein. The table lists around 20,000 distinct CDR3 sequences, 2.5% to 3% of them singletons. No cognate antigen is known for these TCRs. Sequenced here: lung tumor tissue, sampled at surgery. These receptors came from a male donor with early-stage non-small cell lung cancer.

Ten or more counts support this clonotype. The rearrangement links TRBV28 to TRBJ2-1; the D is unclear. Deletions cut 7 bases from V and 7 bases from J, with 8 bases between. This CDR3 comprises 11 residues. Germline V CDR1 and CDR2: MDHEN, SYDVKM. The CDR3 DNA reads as TGTGCCAGCAACGTAGGGAATGAGCAGTTCTTC. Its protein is CASNVGNEQFF.

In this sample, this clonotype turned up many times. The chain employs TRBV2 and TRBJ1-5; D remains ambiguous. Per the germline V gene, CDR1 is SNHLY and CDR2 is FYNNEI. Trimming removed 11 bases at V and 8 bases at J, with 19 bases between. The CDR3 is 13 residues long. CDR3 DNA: TGTGCCCTCAGAAGAGACGGATTGGAGCCCCAGCATTTT. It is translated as CALRRDGLEPQHF.

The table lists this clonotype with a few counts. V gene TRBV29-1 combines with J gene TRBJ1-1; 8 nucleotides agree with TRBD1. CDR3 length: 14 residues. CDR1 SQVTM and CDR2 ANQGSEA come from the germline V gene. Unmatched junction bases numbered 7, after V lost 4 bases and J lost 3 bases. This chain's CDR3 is CSVAQGAFDTEAFF. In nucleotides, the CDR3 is TGCAGCGTTGCGCAGGGGGCATTCGACACTGAAGCTTTCTTT.

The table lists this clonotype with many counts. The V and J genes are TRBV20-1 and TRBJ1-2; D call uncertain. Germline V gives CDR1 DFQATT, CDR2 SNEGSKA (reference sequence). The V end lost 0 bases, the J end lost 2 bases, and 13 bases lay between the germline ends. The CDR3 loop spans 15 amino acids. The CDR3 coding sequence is TGCAGTGCTAGAGATGAGGTGCAAGCCAACTATGGCTACACCTTC. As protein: CSARDEVQANYGYTF.

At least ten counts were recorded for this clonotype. The CDR3 is CASSLFRSGGSSYNEQFF. CDR3 sequence (DNA): TGCGCCAGCAGCTTGTTCCGTTCAGGGGGGAGCTCCTACAATGAGCAGTTCTTC. The chain carries TRBV5-1 and TRBJ2-1; possible D gene TRBD1, 7 bases. Germline V gives CDR1 SGHRS, CDR2 YFSETQ. V shed 1 base and J shed 0 bases, with 17 bases lying between them. This CDR3 spans 18 amino acids.

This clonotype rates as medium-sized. CDR3 residues: CASSLGLRRGNEQFF. The CDR3 region has the DNA TGTGCCAGCAGCCTGGGCCTTCGAAGAGGAAATGAGCAGTTCTTC. This rearrangement joins TRBV14 to TRBJ2-1; D unclear. Trimming left V 4 bases short and J 7 bases short, with 17 bases between. This CDR3 contains 15 residues. Germline-derived CDR1 and CDR2 are SGHDN and FVKESK.

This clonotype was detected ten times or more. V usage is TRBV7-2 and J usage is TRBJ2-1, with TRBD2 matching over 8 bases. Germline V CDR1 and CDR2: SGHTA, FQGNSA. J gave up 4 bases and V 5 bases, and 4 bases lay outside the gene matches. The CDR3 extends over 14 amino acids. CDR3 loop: CASSVRLAYNEQFF. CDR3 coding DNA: TGTGCCAGCAGCGTCAGACTAGCGTACAATGAGCAGTTCTTC.

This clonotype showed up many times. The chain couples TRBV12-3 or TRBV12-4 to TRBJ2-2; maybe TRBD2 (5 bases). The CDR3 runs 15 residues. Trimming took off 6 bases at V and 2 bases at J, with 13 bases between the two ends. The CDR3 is CASSQILGNTGELFF. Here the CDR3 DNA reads TGTGCCAGCAGCCAAATACTAGGAAACACCGGGGAGCTGTTTTTT.

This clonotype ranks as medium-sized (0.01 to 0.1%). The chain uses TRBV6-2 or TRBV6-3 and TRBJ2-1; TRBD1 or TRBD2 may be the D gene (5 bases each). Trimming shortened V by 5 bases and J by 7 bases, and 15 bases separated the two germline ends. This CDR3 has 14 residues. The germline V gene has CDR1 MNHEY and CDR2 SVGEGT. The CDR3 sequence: CASSPRAPGNEQFF. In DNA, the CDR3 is TGTGCCAGCAGTCCCAGGGCTCCGGGGAATGAGCAGTTCTTC.

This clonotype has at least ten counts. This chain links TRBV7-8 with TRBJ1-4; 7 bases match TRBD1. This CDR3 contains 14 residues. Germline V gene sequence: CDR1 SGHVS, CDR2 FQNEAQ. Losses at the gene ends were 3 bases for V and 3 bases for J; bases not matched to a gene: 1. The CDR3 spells CASSLRGPNEKLFF. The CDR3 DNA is TGTGCCAGCAGCTTGAGGGGGCCTAATGAAAAACTGTTTTTT.

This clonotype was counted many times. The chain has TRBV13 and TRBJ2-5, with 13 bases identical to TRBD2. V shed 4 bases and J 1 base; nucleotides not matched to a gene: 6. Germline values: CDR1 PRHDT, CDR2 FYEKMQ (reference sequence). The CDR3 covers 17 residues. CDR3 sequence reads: CASSSTGLAGAQETQYF. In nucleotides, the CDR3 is TGTGCCAGCAGCTCCACTGGACTAGCGGGAGCCCAAGAGACCCAGTACTTC.

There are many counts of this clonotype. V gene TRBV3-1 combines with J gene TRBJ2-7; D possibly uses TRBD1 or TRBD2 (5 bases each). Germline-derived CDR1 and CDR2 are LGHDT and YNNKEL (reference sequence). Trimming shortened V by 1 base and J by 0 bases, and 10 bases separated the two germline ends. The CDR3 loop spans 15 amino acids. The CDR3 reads CASSQARGDSYEQYF. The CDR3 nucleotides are TGTGCCAGCAGCCAAGCTCGAGGGGACTCCTACGAGCAGTACTTC.

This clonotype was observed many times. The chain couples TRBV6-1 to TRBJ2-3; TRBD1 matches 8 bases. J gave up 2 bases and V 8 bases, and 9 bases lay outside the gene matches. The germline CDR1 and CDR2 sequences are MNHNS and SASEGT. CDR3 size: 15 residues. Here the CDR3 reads CASERGQVYTDTQYF. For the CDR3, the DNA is TGTGCCAGCGAAAGGGGACAGGTATACACAGATACGCAGTATTTT.

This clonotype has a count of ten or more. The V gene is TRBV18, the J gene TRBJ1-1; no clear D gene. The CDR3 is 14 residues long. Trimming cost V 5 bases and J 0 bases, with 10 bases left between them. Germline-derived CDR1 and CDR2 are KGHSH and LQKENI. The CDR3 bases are TGTGCCAGCTCAACAGAAGTCATGAACACTGAAGCTTTCTTT. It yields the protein CASSTEVMNTEAFF.

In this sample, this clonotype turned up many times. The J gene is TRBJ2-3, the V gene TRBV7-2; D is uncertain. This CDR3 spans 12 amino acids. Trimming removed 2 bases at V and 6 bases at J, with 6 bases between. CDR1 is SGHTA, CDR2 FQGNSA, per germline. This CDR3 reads CASSLTPDTQYF. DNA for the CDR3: TGTGCCAGCAGCTTAACCCCTGATACGCAGTATTTT.

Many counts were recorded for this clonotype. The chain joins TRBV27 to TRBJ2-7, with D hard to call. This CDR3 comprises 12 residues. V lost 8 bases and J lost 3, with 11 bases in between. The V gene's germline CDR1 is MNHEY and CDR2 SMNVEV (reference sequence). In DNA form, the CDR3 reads TGTGCCAGCGGCGTGGCTTACTACGAGCAGTACTTC. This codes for CASGVAYYEQYF.

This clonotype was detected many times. The CDR3 DNA reads as TGTGCCAGCAGCTGGACTAGCGGGAGGGCCCTAATCGACGAGCAGTACTTC. It codes for CASSWTSGRALIDEQYF. V is TRBV7-2 and J is TRBJ2-7; TRBD2 matches 15 bases. This CDR3 has 17 residues. V shed 4 bases and J 5 bases; nucleotides not matched to a gene: 9. Germline CDR1 and CDR2: SGHTA and FQGNSA.

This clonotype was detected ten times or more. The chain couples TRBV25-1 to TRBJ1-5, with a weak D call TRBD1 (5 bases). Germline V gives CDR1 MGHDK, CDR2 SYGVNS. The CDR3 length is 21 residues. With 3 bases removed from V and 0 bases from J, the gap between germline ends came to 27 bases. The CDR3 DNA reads TGTGCCAGCAGTGATTGGATGGGGGGTGAAGAAGTCTCCGATAGCAATCAGCCCCAGCATTTT. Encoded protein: CASSDWMGGEEVSDSNQPQHF.

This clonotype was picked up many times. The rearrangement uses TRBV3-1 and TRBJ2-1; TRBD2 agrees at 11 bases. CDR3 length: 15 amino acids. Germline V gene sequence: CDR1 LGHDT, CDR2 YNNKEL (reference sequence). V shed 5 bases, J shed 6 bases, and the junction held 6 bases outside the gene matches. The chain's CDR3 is CASSLGLAAPNEQFF. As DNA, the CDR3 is TGTGCCAGCAGCTTGGGACTAGCGGCCCCCAATGAGCAGTTCTTC.